This T cell receptor (beta chain) is drawn from a study of blood T cell repertoires in COVID-19. Only in-frame clones appear in the TCRdb table, and some are missing; sequencing was by immunoSEQ multiplex PCR. The sample includes a few hundred thousand clones, around 87% of them seen just once. This TCR was recovered from a woman in her thirties with COVID-19, enrolled during active disease. The sequenced sample consisted of peripheral blood.

The CDR3 loop is CASSETGEGTEAFF. CDR3 bases: TGCGCCAGCAGTGAGACAGGGGAAGGGACTGAAGCTTTCTTT. The rearrangement uses TRBV10-1 and TRBJ1-1; TRBD1 aligns across 7 bases. There are 14 residues in the CDR3. Germline V lookup: CDR1 WNHNN, CDR2 SYGVQD (reference sequence). V gave up 2 bases and J gave up 5 bases; unmatched junction bases: 5.